This section outlines one T cell receptor beta chain sequence together with its context. Per the authors' pipeline: Nucleated cell number was recorded as an estimate derived from reference gene primer amplification. Assay used: immunoSEQ multiplex PCR; TCRdb lists only in-frame clones, some missing. D and trimming come from the DNA, and the V and J calls and clone size come from that table. The data show about 260,000 clones, approximately 87% seen once. The sample is drawn from a study of blood T cell repertoires in COVID-19. The overall study: Samples of COVID-19 (acute and convalescent) were obtained from the United States, Italy and Spain. The analysed material was cDNA or gDNA that came from T cells, B-cell-depleted T cells, or PBMCs.

This CDR3 comprises 16 residues. V was clipped by 0 bases and J by 3 bases, with 14 bases between them. Germline CDR1 reads LGHNA; CDR2 reads YSLEER. This sequence joins TRBV4-3 and TRBJ1-1; D is unresolved. Sequenced sample: peripheral blood. This sequence was found in a woman aged 35 to 49 who had recovered from COVID-19. CDR3 loop: CASSQDSYAGDTEAFF. The CDR3 DNA sequence: TGCGCCAGCAGCCAAGATAGCTACGCCGGGGACACTGAAGCTTTCTTT.